This TCR beta chain was documented in a study of blood T cell repertoires in COVID-19. Study details: Some COVID-19 samples were acute and others convalescent; all came from the United States, Italy and Spain. T cells, B-cell-depleted T cells, or PBMCs supplied cDNA or gDNA.

Generated by immunoSEQ multiplex PCR, the TCRdb table keeps only in-frame clones and is missing some. The sample holds about 24,000 clones, about 90% seen once. The CDR3 consists of 12 residues. V lost 3 bases, J lost 7 bases, and 10 bases lay in between. This receptor was taken from a human donor with active COVID-19. The donor label of this sample is uncertain. The chain combines TRBV12-3 or TRBV12-4 with TRBJ2-7, with a possible D match to TRBD2 (7 bases). The sequenced sample was peripheral blood. The CDR3 loop reads CASSFEGGEQYF. The CDR3, as DNA: TGTGCCAGCAGTTTTGAGGGGGGGGAGCAGTACTTC.